Listed below are T cell receptor beta chains from one sample, sequenced in a study of beta chain features in type 1 diabetes. Sequencing used immunoSEQ multiplex PCR; TCRdb keeps in-frame clones, though not all of them. This sample has under 400,000 clones, with around 12% found just once. What was sequenced was naive CD4+ T cells from blood. The receptors come from a man aged 18 to 29 in good health. Both conserved end residues are part of each CDR3. The D gene is left open where the match is weak. Clone size appears in some rows only: once, few, many, or a class for an expanded clone.

TRBJ2-3 NA TRBV25-1 NA TGTGCCAGCAGTGAGAGCGGGCGAGGGGTAGATACGCAGTATTTT CASSESGRGVDTQYF
TRBJ1-1 TRBD1 TRBV29-1 NA TGCAGCGTTGCGGGCCAGGGGGCAATGAACACTGAAGCTTTCTTT CSVAGQGAMNTEAFF
TRBJ2-3 NA TRBV5-6 few TGTGCCAGCAGCTCGGAGAGGACAGATACGCAGTATTTT CASSSERTDTQYF
TRBJ2-1 TRBD2 TRBV7-2 few TGTGCCAGCAGCTTAGACGGGACTAGCGGGACTTGGGGGCAGTTCTTC CASSLDGTSGTWGQFF
TRBJ2-1 NA TRBV27 NA TGTGCCAGCAGTCCGTACTGGTACGAGCAGTTCTTC CASSPYWYEQFF
TRBJ2-3 TRBD1 TRBV7-2 NA TGTGCCAGCTCCCGGACAGGGGGAACAGATACGCAGTATTTT CASSRTGGTDTQYF
TRBJ2-2 TRBD2 TRBV7-6 few TGTGCCAGCAGCTTCTTTAGCGGGAGGCTGAACACCGGGGAGCTGTTTTTT CASSFFSGRLNTGELFF
TRBJ1-2 NA TRBV6-6 few TGTGCCAGCAGCCAGGGCGATCTTGCCTCCTATGGCTACACCTTC CASSQGDLASYGYTF
TRBJ1-1 NA TRBV11-2 NA TGTGCCAGCAGCTTAGAGAGGGCAGGGGACACTGAAGCTTTCTTT CASSLERAGDTEAFF
TRBJ1-2 NA TRBV20-1 NA TGCAGTGCTAGAACACGTATAGGCTACACCTTC CSARTRIGYTF
TRBJ2-7 TRBD2 TRBV7-8 NA TGTGCCAGCAGCTTAGACCGGACTAGAGCCTACGAGCAGTACTTC CASSLDRTRAYEQYF
TRBJ1-5 NA TRBV4-3 few TGCGCCAGCAGCCAAGTCGGCGGACAGCCCCAGCATTTT CASSQVGGQPQHF
TRBJ2-5 NA TRBV7-3 few TGTGCCAGCAGCTTGACCGCGGAAGAGACCCAGTACTTC CASSLTAEETQYF
TRBJ1-2 NA TRBV5-4 NA TGTGCCAGCAGCTTGGCGCAGGGCTATGGCTACACCTTC CASSLAQGYGYTF
TRBJ2-7 TRBD1 TRBV5-1 NA TGCGCCAGCAGCCTAAGGACAGGAGACGAGCAGTACTTC CASSLRTGDEQYF
TRBJ2-7 TRBD2 TRBV15 NA TGTGCCACCAGCAGAGATAGTGGACTAGCCCTCTACGAGCAGTACTTC CATSRDSGLALYEQYF
TRBJ2-1 NA TRBV10-3 few TGTGCCATCAGTGAGTTCGGTCTGGAGAATGAGCAGTTCTTC CAISEFGLENEQFF
TRBJ1-1 TRBD1 TRBV2 NA TGTGCCAGCAGTGGCTTCGGGACAGTCCGGGGGTATGAAGCTTTCTTT CASSGFGTVRGYEAFF
TRBJ1-2 NA TRBV19 few TGTGCCAGTACCCAGAGGGGAGGGGCGGAAGGCTACACCTTC CASTQRGGAEGYTF
TRBJ2-4 NA TRBV29-1 many TGCAGCGTTGTCAGGGAAAACATTCAGTACTTC CSVVRENIQYF
TRBJ2-1 TRBD1 TRBV28 NA TGTGCCAGCAGTAGATCGACAGGGTTATATGAGCAGTTCTTC CASSRSTGLYEQFF
TRBJ1-2 TRBD1 TRBV4-2 few TGTGCCAGCAGCCGACAGGGCCCATATGGCTACACCTTC CASSRQGPYGYTF
TRBJ2-3 TRBD2 TRBV7-8 NA TGTGCCAGCAGCCCAGGACTAGTAGGTCCGTATTTT CASSPGLVGPYF
TRBJ2-1 NA TRBV29-1 many TGCAGCGCCATTCGTTATGGGGGACACTACAATGAGCAGTTCTTC CSAIRYGGHYNEQFF
TRBJ1-2 TRBD1 TRBV6-6 few TGTGCCAGCAGTTACTCGGGCAGGGGGGCCTTGACGGGCTACACCTTC CASSYSGRGALTGYTF
TRBJ2-6 NA TRBV6-5 few TGTGCCTGCGGGGTTGGGGCCAACGTCCTGACTTTC CACGVGANVLTF
TRBJ1-1 TRBD1 TRBV7-9 NA TGTGCCAGCAGGGGGAATCACAGGGGTCTGAGCACTGAAGCTTTCTTT CASRGNHRGLSTEAFF
TRBJ1-2 NA TRBV6-5 NA TGTGCCAGCAGTAGGACAGACTATGGCTACACCTTC CASSRTDYGYTF
TRBJ1-2 NA TRBV5-1 NA TGCGCCAGCAGCTTGGTAGCGGCTAACTATGGCTACACCTTC CASSLVAANYGYTF
TRBJ1-1 TRBD1 TRBV18 few TGTGCCAGCTCACCAGGGACAGGGGGCACTGAAGCTTTCTTT CASSPGTGGTEAFF
TRBJ2-1 NA TRBV30 few TGTGCCTGGAGTACAGGGAATGAGCAGTTCTTC CAWSTGNEQFF
TRBJ2-1 NA TRBV7-9 NA TGTGCCAGCAGCTGGTCCGGGACTGGAGGGATAGCGCAGTTCTTC CASSWSGTGGIAQFF
TRBJ1-1 NA TRBV30 NA TGTGCCTGGAGTTCAGGGATTTCGAACACTGAAGCTTTCTTT CAWSSGISNTEAFF
TRBJ1-1 TRBD1 TRBV7-2 NA TGTGCCAGCACCAGGACAGGGATGGATACTGAAGCTTTCTTT CASTRTGMDTEAFF
TRBJ1-2 NA TRBV4-3 NA TGCGCCAGCAGCCAAGAAGGCGACAGAAGCAACTATGGCTACACCTTC CASSQEGDRSNYGYTF
TRBJ2-7 NA TRBV7-2 NA TGTGCCAGCAGCTTAGCGGTCAGGGTCGAGCAGTACTTC CASSLAVRVEQYF
TRBJ2-2 TRBD1 TRBV30 few TGTGCCTGGAGTGTAGATTCCCCATCAGGGGGGAACACCGGGGAGCTGTTTTTT CAWSVDSPSGGNTGELFF
TRBJ2-2 NA TRBV19 few TGTGCCAGTAGTATTCAAGGGGAGCTGTTTTTT CASSIQGELFF
TRBJ1-2 TRBD1 TRBV5-1 NA TGCGCCAGCAGCAGCCTTGGACCGGGACAGGGATCCTATGGCTACACCTTC CASSSLGPGQGSYGYTF
TRBJ1-2 NA TRBV28 few TGTGCCAGCAGTTTATTGTTTCGGGGAGAGGCGACGGGTGGCTACACCTTC CASSLLFRGEATGGYTF
TRBJ1-1 NA TRBV10-3 NA TGTGCCATCAGTGAGTCGGGGCGATACACTGAAGCTTTCTTT CAISESGRYTEAFF
TRBJ1-2 TRBD1 TRBV28 NA TGTGCCAGCAGTGTGCGGACAGGGGTTGGGTATGGCTACACCTTC CASSVRTGVGYGYTF
TRBJ2-6 NA TRBV28 NA TGTGCCAGCAGGGGCGACAGGACTGGGGCCAACGTCCTGACTTTC CASRGDRTGANVLTF
TRBJ2-3 NA TRBV29-1 NA TGCAGCGTTGGCATACAGAGGGCAGATACGCAGTATTTT CSVGIQRADTQYF
TRBJ2-1 NA TRBV4-1 few TGCGCCAGCAGCCGTCGCTGGGGGGACAATGAGCAGTTCTTC CASSRRWGDNEQFF
TRBJ2-3 NA TRBV4-3 few TGCGCCAGCAGCCACGCGATGCAGGGTCCAGATACGCAGTATTTT CASSHAMQGPDTQYF
TRBJ2-7 NA TRBV4-3 NA TGCGCCAGCAGCCAAGTCCTCAGGGAAATGCCCTACGAGCAGTACTTC CASSQVLREMPYEQYF
TRBJ2-7 TRBD1 TRBV15 NA TGTGCCACCAGCAGGCCACCTTGGAGGGACAGGGTTTTTCCCCCTACCTACGAGCAGTACTTC CATSRPPWRDRVFPPTYEQYF
TRBJ2-1 TRBD1 TRBV2 few TGTGCCAGCAGGACAGGGGGCTCCTACAATGAGCAGTTCTTC CASRTGGSYNEQFF
TRBJ2-3 NA TRBV5-1 NA TGCGCCAGCAGCCTACCAACAGGGACAGATACGCAGTATTTT CASSLPTGTDTQYF
TRBJ1-1 NA TRBV29-1 few TGCAGCGTAGCCATGGGCAGGGGAGCTTTCTTT CSVAMGRGAFF